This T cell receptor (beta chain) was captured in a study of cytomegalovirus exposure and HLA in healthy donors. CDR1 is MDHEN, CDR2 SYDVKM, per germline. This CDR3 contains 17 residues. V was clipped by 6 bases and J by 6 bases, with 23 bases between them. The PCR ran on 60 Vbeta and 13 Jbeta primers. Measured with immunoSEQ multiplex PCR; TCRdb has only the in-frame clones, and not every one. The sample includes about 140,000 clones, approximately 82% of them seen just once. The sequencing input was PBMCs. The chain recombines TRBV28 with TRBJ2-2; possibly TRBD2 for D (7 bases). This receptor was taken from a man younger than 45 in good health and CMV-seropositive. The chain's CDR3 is CASRLPPWGGASGELFF. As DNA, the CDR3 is TGTGCCAGCAGACTCCCTCCGTGGGGGGGCGCATCCGGGGAGCTGTTTTTT.